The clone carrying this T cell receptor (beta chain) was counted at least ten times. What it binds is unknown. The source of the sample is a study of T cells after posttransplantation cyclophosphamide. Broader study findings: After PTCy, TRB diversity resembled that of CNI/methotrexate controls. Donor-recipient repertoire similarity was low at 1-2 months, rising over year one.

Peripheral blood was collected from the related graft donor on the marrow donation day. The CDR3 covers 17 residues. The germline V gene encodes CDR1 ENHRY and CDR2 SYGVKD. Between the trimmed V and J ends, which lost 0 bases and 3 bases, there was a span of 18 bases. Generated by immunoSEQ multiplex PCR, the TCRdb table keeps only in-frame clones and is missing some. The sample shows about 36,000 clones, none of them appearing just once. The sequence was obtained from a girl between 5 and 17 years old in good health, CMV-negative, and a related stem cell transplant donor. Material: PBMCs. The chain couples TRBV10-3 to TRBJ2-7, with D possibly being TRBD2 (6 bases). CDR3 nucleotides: TGTGCCATCAGTGAGTCGGGAGGAGGACGCCGTGGCTACGAGCAGTACTTC. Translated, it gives CAISESGGGRRGYEQYF.